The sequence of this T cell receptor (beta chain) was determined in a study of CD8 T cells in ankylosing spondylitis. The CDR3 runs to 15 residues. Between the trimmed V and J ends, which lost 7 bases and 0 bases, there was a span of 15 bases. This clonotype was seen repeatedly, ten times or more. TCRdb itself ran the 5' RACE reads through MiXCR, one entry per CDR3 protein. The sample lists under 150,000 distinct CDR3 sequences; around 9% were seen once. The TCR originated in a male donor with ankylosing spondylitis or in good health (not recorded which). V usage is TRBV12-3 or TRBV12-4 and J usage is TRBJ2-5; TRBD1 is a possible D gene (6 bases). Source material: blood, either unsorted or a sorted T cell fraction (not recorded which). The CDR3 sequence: CASTIGQGYQETQYF. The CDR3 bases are TGTGCCAGCACTATAGGCCAGGGGTACCAAGAGACCCAGTACTTC.